The TCR beta chain under discussion was sequenced for a study of shared clonotypes between healthy human individuals (dated by TCRdb to 2020 to 2022). For context, the study as a whole: A few men and a couple of women, aged 18 to 49 years, made up the cohort. To increase sequencing depth and limit assay-specific biases, TCR repertoire library preparation and sequencing were carried out by different laboratories using diverse techniques. To estimate repertoire size and how much clonotypes are shared between individuals, the study performed deep sequencing of blood TCR repertoires from a few healthy adults. Leukapheresis yielded between about 0.94 and 10 billion PBMCs per donor. Per donor, three plates each were used for CD4 naive and CD4 memory, two for CD8 naive, and one for CD8 memory.

The CDR3 contains 15 residues, cysteine and phenylalanine counted. Just CDR3 DNA is preserved here, 45 bases in frame from base 1. The germline V gene sets CDR1 to ENHRY and CDR2 to SYGVKD. V and J are truncated by 0 bases and 5 bases respectively, leaving an intervening sequence of 13 bases. Comment on this clone: The specificity of this receptor is unknown. Per-base qualities were not stored, and no clone one base away is much larger.

Study-wide conclusions, independent of this receptor: The small number of donors limited the genetic and exposure-history diversity represented. Estimated clonotype richness was generally larger for naive than for memory subsets. Across four donors, around 5% of naive CD4, roughly 3.8% of naive CD8, 2.3% of memory CD4, and approximately 0.4% of memory CD8 clonotypes were shared. Sampling was restricted to blood, and TCR repertoires in tissues likely differ from the TCR repertoires found in blood. Pairwise subsampling led to the expectation that sequencing depth would affect the degree of clonotype sharing among donors. Even with the large sequencing depth, rarefaction of the sorted-subset datasets indicated that sequencing was incomplete. Compared with non-shared clonotypes, the clonotypes found in all four sorted-subset donors had higher generation probabilities.

TCR CDR3 regions were amplified from genomic DNA by multiplex PCR using the deep immunoSEQ assay. Genomic DNA extracted from each cell subset was distributed evenly over all wells of several immunoSEQ 96-well plates, and each plate served as one replicate. Each replicate PCR for sorted subsets received about 0.2 ug genomic DNA, equal to tens of thousands of T cell genomes. Purified libraries were measured with a Qubit 3.0 fluorometer, size-checked on a Bioanalyzer 2100, and measured again with the KAPA Library Quantification kit. Every immunoSEQ 96-well plate was sequenced on a dedicated single-read 150-cycle Illumina NextSeq 550 flow cell. Under the source paper's analysis protocol: Because only junctional sequences without quality scores were contained in the immunoSEQ output, filtering matching that applied to full-length reads could not be performed. To assign V/J genes and CDR3, sequences were annotated against IMGT germline references using PyIR, a Python wrapper for IgBLAST v1.9. Reads with weak V/J assignments (E-value above 1e-6), missing CDR3, stop codons, out-of-frame junctions, or ambiguous translated residues were removed. V3J clonotypes were defined by identical inferred V gene, J gene, and CDR3 amino acid sequence. To compute the percentage overlap between repertoires, the number of shared unique clonotypes was divided by the size of the smaller repertoire. RTK rarefaction, the Chao1 estimator, and Recon v2.1 estimates of unobserved clonotypes were used to assess repertoire richness. For all TCRbeta clonotypes obtained by the gDNA method from a handful of donors, generation probabilities were computed with OLGA. Entries here come from immuneACCESS through TCRdb and include only in-frame sequences with V and J called. Some clones fail to appear in such tables; in the studies checked, an unresolved V gene covers under half of the shortfall, and the cause of the remainder is unknown. The D gene and trimming were derived from the DNA, and the V and J assignments and clone size from that table. This sample holds approximately 500,000 clones; 90% to 97% were observed only once. The top ten hold roughly 0.06% of the sample.

Donors were healthy HIV-negative adults with no recently reported acute infections or vaccinations. Every donor was a Caucasian adult residing in Nashville, Tennessee, USA. Magnetic negative selection was used to enrich CD4+ T cells, after which naive cells were positively selected on CD45RA and the negative fraction became the memory subset. After blood collection by leukapheresis, PBMCs were isolated using Ficoll-Histopaque density gradient centrifugation and then cryopreserved in the vapor phase of liquid nitrogen. Analytical flow cytometry was used to check the purity and quantity of each magnetically sorted T cell population. From each sorted fraction, genomic DNA was isolated and quantified by UV absorbance on a Nanodrop 2000c.

The chain joins TRBV10-3 to TRBJ2-5; the D region possibly corresponds to TRBD1 (6 bases align). The TCR originated in a woman aged 30 to 39 in good health. The material sequenced was naive CD4+ T cells sorted from blood. Sample cell subset or site, as interpreted from the label and publication: CD45RA+ positively selected. The DNA sequence is as follows: TGTGCCATCAGTGAGTCTGCAGGGGCCGGGGAGACCCAGTACTTC. This sequence encodes CAISESAGAGETQYF.